What follows are 28 T cell receptor beta chains derived from one specimen sequenced in a study of T cells in Graves' hyperthyroidism and ophthalmopathy. It was RNA transcripts that yielded the amplified TCR beta CDR3 regions. During a first-round RT-PCR of the TCR CDR3, the HTBI primer set was used. TCRdb itself ran the multiplex PCR reads through MiXCR, one entry per CDR3 protein. The sample lists about 320,000 distinct CDR3 sequences; around a sixth were seen once. The sample was blood. These receptors were taken from a man aged 30 to 39 with Graves' hyperthyroidism.

This clonotype was seen ten or more times. The chain links TRBV30 to TRBJ2-2; 8 nucleotides align to TRBD1. Trimming took 3 bases from V and 4 from J; bases not matched to a gene: 7. Germline-derived CDR1 and CDR2 are GTSNPN and SVGIG (reference sequence). The CDR3 contains 15 residues. In DNA form, the CDR3 reads TGTGCCTGGAGAGACAGGGGTGTACTCACCGGGGAGCTGTTTTTT. Translation: CAWRDRGVLTGELFF.

This clonotype was detected ten times or more. The chain carries TRBV5-1 and TRBJ2-7, with D maybe TRBD2 (5 bases). This CDR3 has 11 residues. Deletions cut 7 bases from V and 5 bases from J, with 10 bases between. Germline loops: CDR1 SGHRS, CDR2 YFSETQ. The CDR3 region has the DNA TGCGCCAGCGGTGGCGGGCACGAGCAGTACTTC. It codes for CASGGGHEQYF.

This chain uses TRBV29-1 with TRBJ2-7; no clear D gene. V lost 6 bases and J 3 bases, leaving 9 bases between the germline ends. This CDR3 is built from 11 residues. Germline V gene data show CDR1 as SQVTM and CDR2 as ANQGSEA. CDR3 coding DNA: TGCAGCGTAAATTTAGGCTACGAGCAGTACTTC. Protein: CSVNLGYEQYF.

This clonotype was detected only a few times. The V call is TRBV4-1, the J call TRBJ1-5, with D uncertain. Germline CDR1 reads MGHRA; CDR2 reads YSYEKL. V shed 0 bases and J shed 4 bases, with 13 bases lying between them. The CDR3 sequence is 16 residues long. As DNA, the CDR3 is TGCGCCAGCAGCCAAGAGGCGGCCCAGAGGAATCAGCCCCAGCATTTT. Its translation is CASSQEAAQRNQPQHF.

This clonotype was picked up many times. The chain employs TRBV28 and TRBJ2-3, with TRBD2 matching 12 bases. V lost 6 bases to trimming and J lost 0 bases; unmatched junction nucleotides: 10. The germline V gene encodes CDR1 MDHEN and CDR2 SYDVKM. CDR3 length equals 18 residues. In DNA, the CDR3 is TGTGCCAGCAGCTACCCCCTAGCGGGAGGGCCTAGCACAGATACGCAGTATTTT. Protein: CASSYPLAGGPSTDTQYF.

There are many counts of this clonotype. This rearrangement joins TRBV11-1 to TRBJ2-5, with D hard to call. V was shortened by 8 bases and J by 7 bases, with 17 bases between the two germline ends. The CDR3 has 13 amino acids. Per the germline V gene, CDR1 is SGHAT and CDR2 is FQDESV (reference sequence). CDR3 loop: CASAETPSVTQYF. CDR3 DNA sequence: TGTGCCAGCGCCGAGACGCCTTCGGTGACCCAGTACTTC.

This clonotype came up a few times. The chain is built from TRBV29-1 and TRBJ2-3; 8 nucleotides line up with TRBD1. The CDR3 runs 13 residues. CDR1 and CDR2 from the germline V gene are SQVTM and ANQGSEA. J lost 5 bases, V lost 7 bases, and 8 bases had no gene match. Written as DNA, the CDR3 is TGCAGCGGAGACAGGGGTAAGGGAGATACGCAGTATTTT. Translating gives CSGDRGKGDTQYF.

This rearrangement joins TRBV11-3 to TRBJ2-3; no clear D. The CDR3 consists of 12 residues. The ends were cut back, 6 bases at V and 4 bases at J, with 8 bases in the middle. Germline lookup yields CDR1 SGHNT and CDR2 YENEEA. In DNA form, the CDR3 reads TGTGCCAGCAGAAAAGATCCAGATACGCAGTATTTT. It encodes CASRKDPDTQYF.

A remark on this clonotype: The germline gene is not matched at one end of the junction; a read error may be the cause. The chain is built from TRBV20-1 and TRBJ2-7, with 12 bases identical to TRBD2. The CDR3 is 14 amino acids. CDR1 and CDR2 (germline): DFQATT, SNEGSKA (reference sequence). As DNA, the CDR3 is TGCAGTGCCCCATGGACTAGCGGGGCCTACGAGCGGTACTTC. As protein: CSAPWTSGAYERYF.

In its sample, this clonotype was seen many times. This sequence joins TRBV20-1 and TRBJ2-7, with 8 bases lining up with TRBD1. The CDR3 has 14 amino acids. Unmatched junction bases numbered 10, after V lost 6 bases and J lost 3 bases. Germline CDR1 reads DFQATT; CDR2 reads SNEGSKA (reference sequence). The CDR3 nucleotides are TGCAGTGCCAAGAGACAGGGGTCTGGCTACGAGCAGTACTTC. Translated, it gives CSAKRQGSGYEQYF.

This clonotype was recorded many times. V gene TRBV30 combines with J gene TRBJ2-5; 10 bases match TRBD1. This CDR3 has 15 residues. V lost 3 bases and J lost 4; bases outside the gene matches: 8. Germline V lookup: CDR1 GTSNPN, CDR2 SVGIG (reference sequence). CDR3 in DNA: TGTGCCTGGAGCACCGGGACAGGGGTGATAGAGACCCAGTACTTC. Translating gives CAWSTGTGVIETQYF.

This clonotype was counted between two and nine times. J is TRBJ2-7 and V is TRBV5-1; D ambiguous. Germline lookup yields CDR1 SGHRS and CDR2 YFSETQ. The CDR3 spans 13 residues. V lost 2 bases to trimming and J lost 1 base, with 7 bases between them. This chain's CDR3 is CASSFAASYEQYF. CDR3 in DNA: TGCGCCAGCAGCTTCGCAGCATCCTACGAGCAGTACTTC.

The chain has TRBV12-5 and TRBJ2-1; TRBD2 aligns across 7 bases. The CDR3 has 15 amino acids. Germline loops: CDR1 LGHNT, CDR2 FRNRAP. Unmatched junction bases numbered 7, after V lost 2 bases and J lost 6 bases. This CDR3 is CASGLFLAGANEQFF. CDR3 nucleotide sequence: TGTGCTAGTGGTTTGTTCCTGGCGGGAGCCAATGAGCAGTTCTTC. The variable domain in full, completed from reference TRBV12-5 and TRBJ2-1, reads DARVTQTPRHKVTEMGQEVTMRCQPILGHNTVFWYRQTMMQGLELLAYFRNRAPLDDSGMPKDRFSAEMPDATLATLKIQPSEPRDSAVYFCASGLFLAGANEQFFGPGTRLTVL.

This clonotype was seen many times. The chain couples TRBV18 to TRBJ1-1, with 9 bases identical to TRBD1. CDR1 and CDR2 (germline): KGHSH, LQKENI. The CDR3 has 16 residues. The J segment lost 5 bases and the V segment lost 3 bases, leaving 10 bases of the junction unmatched. CDR3 region: CASSPDTGTGWTEAFF. For the CDR3, the DNA is TGTGCCAGCTCACCCGACACCGGGACAGGGTGGACTGAAGCTTTCTTT.

The chain links TRBV24-1 to TRBJ2-2; 13 positions agree with TRBD2. Trimming at V came to 8 bases and at J to 4 bases, leaving 6 bases not matched to a gene. The CDR3 consists of 16 residues. CDR1 is KGHDR, CDR2 SFDVKD, per germline. The CDR3 sequence is CATNSTSGRATGELFF. CDR3 sequence (DNA): TGTGCCACCAACTCAACTAGCGGGAGGGCCACCGGGGAGCTGTTTTTT.

The V and J genes are TRBV30 and TRBJ1-5; weak D call: TRBD1 (6 bases). V was pared by 1 base and J by 2 bases, with 15 bases between. The germline gives CDR1 GTSNPN, CDR2 SVGIG (reference sequence). This CDR3 region has 16 residues. The CDR3 loop is CAWSGQESRGNQPQHF. As DNA, the CDR3 is TGTGCCTGGAGTGGACAGGAGTCGCGGGGCAATCAGCCCCAGCATTTT.

This clonotype was observed at least ten times. V and J are TRBV5-4 and TRBJ2-7, with D maybe TRBD1 (6 bases). Germline V gives CDR1 SGHNT, CDR2 YYREEE (reference sequence). The CDR3 length is 14 residues. V was clipped by 4 bases and J by 2 bases, with 13 bases between them. This chain's CDR3 is CASSPGTSAYEQYF. Here the CDR3 DNA reads TGTGCCAGCAGCCCCGGGACATCAGCCTACGAGCAGTACTTC.

This clonotype was seen repeatedly, ten times or more. V gene TRBV28 combines with J gene TRBJ2-2; 9 bases match TRBD2. Trimming took 4 bases from V and 5 from J; bases not matched to a gene: 11. Germline-derived CDR1 and CDR2 are MDHEN and SYDVKM. The CDR3 length is 17 residues. The CDR3 spells CASSSSGTSWWTGELFF. The CDR3 nucleotides are TGTGCCAGCAGTTCCTCCGGGACTAGCTGGTGGACCGGGGAGCTGTTTTTT.

The sample holds a few counts of this clonotype. The V and J genes are TRBV27 and TRBJ1-2, with D perhaps matching TRBD1 (5 bases). Germline values: CDR1 MNHEY, CDR2 SMNVEV (reference sequence). This CDR3 spans 13 amino acids. Trimming took 5 bases from V and 4 from J, leaving 11 bases between them. The DNA of the CDR3 is TGTGCCAGCAGTAAGGGGAGGTTCTATGGCTACACCTTC. This encodes CASSKGRFYGYTF.

This clonotype has ten or more counts. The chain carries TRBV12-3 or TRBV12-4 and TRBJ2-5; 14 bases fit TRBD2. V lost 5 bases and J lost 6; bases outside the gene matches: 5. The length of the CDR3 is 15 residues. CDR3 bases: TGTGCCAGCAGTGAAGGGACTAGCGGGAGAAAGACCCAGTACTTC. It specifies CASSEGTSGRKTQYF.

This clonotype was found many times. The V gene is TRBV11-1, the J gene TRBJ2-1; D is possibly TRBD2 (6 bases). The germline V gene has CDR1 SGHAT and CDR2 FQDESV (reference sequence). V lost 3 bases and J lost 0, with 9 bases in between. The CDR3 contains 15 residues. CDR3 sequence reads: CASSLDYYSYNEQFF. The CDR3 bases are TGTGCCAGCAGCTTGGACTACTACTCCTACAATGAGCAGTTCTTC. Combining the CDR3 with reference TRBV11-1 and TRBJ2-1 gives the whole variable domain EAEVAQSPRYKITEKSQAVAFWCDPISGHATLYWYRQILGQGPELLVQFQDESVVDDSQLPKDRFSAERLKGVDSTLKIQPAELGDSAMYLCASSLDYYSYNEQFFGPGTRLTVL.

The gene calls are TRBV5-1 and TRBJ2-1; the D is unclear. The CDR3 spans 15 residues. Germline assignment: CDR1 SGHRS and CDR2 YFSETQ. V was pared by 7 bases and J by 5 bases, with 19 bases between. This CDR3 is CASEEPGLSHNEQFF. CDR3 nucleotide sequence: TGCGCCAGCGAGGAACCCGGGCTATCTCACAATGAGCAGTTCTTC.

This clonotype was seen many times. The chain carries TRBV5-1 and TRBJ2-7; D gene ambiguous. Germline V gene lookup returns CDR1 SGHRS and CDR2 YFSETQ. CDR3 length: 14 amino acids. Trimming took 0 bases from V and 4 from J, leaving 11 bases between them. The CDR3 nucleotides read TGCGCCAGCAGCTTGGATGGGGAAAGGTACGAGCAGTACTTC. This codes for CASSLDGERYEQYF.

The chain joins TRBV2 to TRBJ2-7, with 11 bases fitting TRBD1. CDR1 SNHLY and CDR2 FYNNEI come from the germline V gene. The CDR3 length is 15 residues. V lost 6 bases and J lost 4; bases outside the gene matches: 8. The chain's CDR3 is CASRHPDRGLYEQYF. In nucleotides, the CDR3 is TGTGCCAGCAGGCACCCGGACAGGGGGCTTTACGAGCAGTACTTC.

This clonotype was seen only a few times. J is TRBJ2-5 and V is TRBV7-2; no clear D gene. Germline CDR1 reads SGHTA; CDR2 reads FQGNSA. With 4 bases removed from V and 4 bases from J, the gap between germline ends came to 10 bases. CDR3 length equals 13 residues. Here the CDR3 DNA reads TGTGCCAGCAGCTCCCTGTCATCAGAGACCCAGTACTTC. As protein: CASSSLSSETQYF.

This clonotype was recorded many times. The chain is built from TRBV27 and TRBJ1-6, with 9 bases identical to TRBD1. This CDR3 has 15 amino acids. CDR1 and CDR2 (germline): MNHEY, SMNVEV (reference sequence). V shed 2 bases and J 10 bases; nucleotides not matched to a gene: 6. Here the CDR3 DNA reads TGTGCCAGCAGTTTAAGGGGACAGGGATTGTCACCCCTCCACTTT. Protein sequence: CASSLRGQGLSPLHF.

The rearrangement links TRBV10-2 to TRBJ1-1; 7 bases agree with TRBD1. With V trimmed by 3 bases and J by 3 bases, 10 bases remained unmatched. This CDR3 region has 16 residues. Germline V gene data show CDR1 as WSHSY and CDR2 as SAAADI. In DNA form, the CDR3 reads TGCGCCAGCAGTGATGTTATTGCAGGGGGGGACACTGAAGCTTTCTTT. Translation gives CASSDVIAGGDTEAFF.

A remark on this clonotype: Since a much larger clone is just one base distant, this may be a read error. The rearrangement uses TRBV7-6 and TRBJ2-3; D gene uncertain. TRBJ1-5 matches the DNA end more closely, so the J call is doubtful. The CDR3 is made up of 17 amino acids. CDR1 is SGHVS and CDR2 is FNYEAQ in the germline V gene. The CDR3 DNA reads TGTGCCAGCAGCTTAGCGGTAGCGGGAGCCCTCACAGATACGCAGCATTTT. It translates to CASSLAVAGALTDTQHF.